This TCR beta chain was observed in a study of T cells in Graves' hyperthyroidism and ophthalmopathy (dated 2019 in TCRdb). About the full investigation: Peripheral blood was sampled at the time of initial diagnosis, prior to any treatment. Thyroid tissue and blood T-cell repertoires from six Graves' hyperthyroidism patients were also compared in the study. For training and testing, the roughly 100 patients in the discovery cohort were randomly divided in a 7:3 ratio. After blood sampling, hyperthyroidism patients were treated with methimazole at a starting dose of 30 mg daily, and ophthalmopathy patients were treated with high-dose intravenous methylprednisolone. Prospective prediction of ophthalmopathy was tested in an independent validation cohort consisting of some 20 hyperthyroidism patients and about 17 patients who later progressed to ophthalmopathy. The paper describes TCR Vbeta CDR3 sequencing of 140 or so peripheral blood samples, made up of 43 ophthalmopathy patients, 70 to 75 hyperthyroidism patients and some 17 progressor patients. To identify TCR V-J signatures that set the groups apart, the researchers used a discovery cohort of about a hundred patients, made up of roughly 45 with Graves' ophthalmopathy and 57 with stable Graves' hyperthyroidism. Study-wide findings and limitations: Most expanded thyroid clonotypes (frequency above 0.001) were also detected in blood, a finding suggesting that blood repertoires may reflect thyroid immune responses. In validation, the model predicted progression to ophthalmopathy a median of roughly six months before onset, with approximately 71% sensitivity and 72.22% specificity. No statistical method was used to set the sample size in advance, and investigators knew the group allocation. Ophthalmopathy was separated from stable hyperthyroidism by a 13 V-J signature model, with over 85% sensitivity and roughly 81% specificity obtained in cross-validation and 80%/75% obtained in testing.

V and J lose 9 bases and 5 bases, and a span of 10 bases separates them. Reading the germline V gene gives CDR1 SNHLY and CDR2 FYNNEI. The CDR3 sequence holds 12 residues, the cysteine and phenylalanine included. The CDR3 DNA has 36 bases and is translated from base 1. Stable Graves' hyperthyroidism was defined as no progression to ophthalmopathy during 18 months of follow-up. Hyperthyroidism patients were newly diagnosed, with disease duration under 2 months, and aged 18 to 65 years. Any patient with an uncontrolled infection, another autoimmune disease, pregnancy or lactation was excluded. Diagnoses were established on the basis of clinical symptoms, serum thyroxine and TRAb, thyroid ultrasound, and orbital computed tomography. PBMCs were separated from 7.5 to 10 ml of fresh peripheral blood using Ficoll-Paque density gradient centrifugation. Total RNA was extracted with Trizol reagent, and quality was checked on an Agilent 2100 Bioanalyzer.

Amplification of TCR beta CDR3 regions was carried out from RNA transcripts. A first-round RT-PCR of the TCR CDR3 used the HTBI primer set with the Qiagen OneStep RT-PCR kit. Libraries were constructed in a second round of multiplex PCR, after which size selection and purification were carried out. Sequencing of the libraries was done on an Illumina HiSeq2000 using paired-end 100 bp reads. In the paper's pipeline: Raw data were processed with SOAPnuke, discarding reads with adapters, uncalled bases, mean Phred below 15, or no exact constant-primer or identifier match. COPE v1.2.5 was used to merge the high-quality paired reads, and each unique nucleotide sequence was defined as a clonotype. MiTCR v1.1 was used to align clonotypes to the IMGT TRBV, TRBD and TRBJ reference segments. The analysis included only V-J combinations with a frequency above 0.0001, which together covered 99% to 99.2% of the repertoires. A TCS score was defined as the ratio of F50 (clonal expansion) to E x V (chaos), with BLOSUM62-based TCRdist applied between CDR3 peptides within each V-J. Welch's t-statistics and random forest reduced roughly 500 V-J features to fewer than 15, which were used in a naive Bayes classifier (R e1071). TCRdb trimmed the raw reads at Q25, called clones with MiXCR and kept productive beta chains. Entries are consolidated by CDR3 protein sequence, retaining the most common genes and DNA. Here the V and J calls rest on TCRdb's processing, not on the authors' analysis. The sample table holds 400,000 to 500,000 distinct CDR3 sequences, of which roughly an eighth were seen once. In total, the top ten clones hold 5.3% of the sample.

Regarding this clonotype: This clone's antigen is unknown. No per-base quality is available; no much larger clone lies one base away.

Sequenced input: blood. The receptor was isolated from a young woman with Graves' hyperthyroidism. The chain is assembled from TRBV2 and TRBJ2-2; the D segment could be TRBD2, given 5 matching bases. The CDR3 amino acid sequence is: CARVSVTGELFF. The nucleotide sequence reads as follows: TGTGCCAGGGTTAGCGTGACCGGGGAGCTGTTTTTT.